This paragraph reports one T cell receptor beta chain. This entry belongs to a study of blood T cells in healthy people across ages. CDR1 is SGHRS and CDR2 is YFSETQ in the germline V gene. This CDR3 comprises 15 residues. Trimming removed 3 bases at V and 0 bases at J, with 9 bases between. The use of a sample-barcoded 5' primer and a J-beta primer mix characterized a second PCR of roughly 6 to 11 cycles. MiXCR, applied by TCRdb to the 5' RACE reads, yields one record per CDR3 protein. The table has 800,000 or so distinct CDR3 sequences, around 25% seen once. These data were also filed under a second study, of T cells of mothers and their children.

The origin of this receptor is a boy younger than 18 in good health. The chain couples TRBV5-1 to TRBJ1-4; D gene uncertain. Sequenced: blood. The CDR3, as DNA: TGCGCCAGCAGCTCGACACTTGCAACTAATGAAAAACTGTTTTTT. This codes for CASSSTLATNEKLFF. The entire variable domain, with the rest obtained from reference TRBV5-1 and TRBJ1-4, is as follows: KAGVTQTPRYLIKTRGQQVTLSCSPISGHRSVSWYQQTPGQGLQFLFEYFSETQRNKGNFPGRFSGRQFSNSRSEMNVSTLELGDSALYLCASSSTLATNEKLFFGSGTQLSVL.